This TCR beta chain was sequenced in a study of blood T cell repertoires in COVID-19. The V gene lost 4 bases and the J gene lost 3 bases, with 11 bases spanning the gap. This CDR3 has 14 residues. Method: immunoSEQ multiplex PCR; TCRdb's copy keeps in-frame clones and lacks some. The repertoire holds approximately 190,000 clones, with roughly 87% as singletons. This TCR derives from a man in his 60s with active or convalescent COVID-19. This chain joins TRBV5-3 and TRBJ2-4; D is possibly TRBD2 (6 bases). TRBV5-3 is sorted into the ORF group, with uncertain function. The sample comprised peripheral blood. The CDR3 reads CARSPGRIKNIQYF. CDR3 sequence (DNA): TGTGCCAGAAGCCCCGGGAGAATCAAAAACATTCAGTACTTC.